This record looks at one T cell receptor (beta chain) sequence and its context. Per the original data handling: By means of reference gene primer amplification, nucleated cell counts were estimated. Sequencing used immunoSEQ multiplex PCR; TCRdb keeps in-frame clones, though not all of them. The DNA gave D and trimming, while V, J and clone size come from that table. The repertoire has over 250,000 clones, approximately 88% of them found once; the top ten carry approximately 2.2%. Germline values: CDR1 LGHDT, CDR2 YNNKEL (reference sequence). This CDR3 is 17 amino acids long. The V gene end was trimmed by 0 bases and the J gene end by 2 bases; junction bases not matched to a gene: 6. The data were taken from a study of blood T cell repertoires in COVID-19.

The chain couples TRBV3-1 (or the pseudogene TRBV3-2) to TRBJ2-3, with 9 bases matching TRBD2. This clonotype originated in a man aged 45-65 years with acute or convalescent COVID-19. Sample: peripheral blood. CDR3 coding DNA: TGTGCCAGCAGCCAAGATCTCCTAGCGGGGTTCACAGATACGCAGTATTTT. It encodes CASSQDLLAGFTDTQYF.